This TCR beta chain came from a study of blood T cell repertoires in COVID-19. Overall study context: The cDNA or gDNA used as material had been derived from T cells, B-cell-depleted T cells, or PBMCs.

Generated by immunoSEQ multiplex PCR, the TCRdb table keeps only in-frame clones and is missing some. The table lists over 350,000 clones, 80% to 90% of them singletons. Sequencing input: peripheral blood. This TCR was sampled from a woman in her twenties or thirties with active or convalescent COVID-19.

The CDR3 loop is CASSDSLNQPQHF. CDR3 DNA: TGTGCCAGCAGTGACAGTCTCAATCAGCCCCAGCATTTT. This chain links TRBV12-3 or TRBV12-4 with TRBJ1-5, with a tentative D call TRBD1 (5 bases). The CDR3 totals 13 residues. The V end was cut by 5 bases, the J end by 3 bases, with 8 bases between.